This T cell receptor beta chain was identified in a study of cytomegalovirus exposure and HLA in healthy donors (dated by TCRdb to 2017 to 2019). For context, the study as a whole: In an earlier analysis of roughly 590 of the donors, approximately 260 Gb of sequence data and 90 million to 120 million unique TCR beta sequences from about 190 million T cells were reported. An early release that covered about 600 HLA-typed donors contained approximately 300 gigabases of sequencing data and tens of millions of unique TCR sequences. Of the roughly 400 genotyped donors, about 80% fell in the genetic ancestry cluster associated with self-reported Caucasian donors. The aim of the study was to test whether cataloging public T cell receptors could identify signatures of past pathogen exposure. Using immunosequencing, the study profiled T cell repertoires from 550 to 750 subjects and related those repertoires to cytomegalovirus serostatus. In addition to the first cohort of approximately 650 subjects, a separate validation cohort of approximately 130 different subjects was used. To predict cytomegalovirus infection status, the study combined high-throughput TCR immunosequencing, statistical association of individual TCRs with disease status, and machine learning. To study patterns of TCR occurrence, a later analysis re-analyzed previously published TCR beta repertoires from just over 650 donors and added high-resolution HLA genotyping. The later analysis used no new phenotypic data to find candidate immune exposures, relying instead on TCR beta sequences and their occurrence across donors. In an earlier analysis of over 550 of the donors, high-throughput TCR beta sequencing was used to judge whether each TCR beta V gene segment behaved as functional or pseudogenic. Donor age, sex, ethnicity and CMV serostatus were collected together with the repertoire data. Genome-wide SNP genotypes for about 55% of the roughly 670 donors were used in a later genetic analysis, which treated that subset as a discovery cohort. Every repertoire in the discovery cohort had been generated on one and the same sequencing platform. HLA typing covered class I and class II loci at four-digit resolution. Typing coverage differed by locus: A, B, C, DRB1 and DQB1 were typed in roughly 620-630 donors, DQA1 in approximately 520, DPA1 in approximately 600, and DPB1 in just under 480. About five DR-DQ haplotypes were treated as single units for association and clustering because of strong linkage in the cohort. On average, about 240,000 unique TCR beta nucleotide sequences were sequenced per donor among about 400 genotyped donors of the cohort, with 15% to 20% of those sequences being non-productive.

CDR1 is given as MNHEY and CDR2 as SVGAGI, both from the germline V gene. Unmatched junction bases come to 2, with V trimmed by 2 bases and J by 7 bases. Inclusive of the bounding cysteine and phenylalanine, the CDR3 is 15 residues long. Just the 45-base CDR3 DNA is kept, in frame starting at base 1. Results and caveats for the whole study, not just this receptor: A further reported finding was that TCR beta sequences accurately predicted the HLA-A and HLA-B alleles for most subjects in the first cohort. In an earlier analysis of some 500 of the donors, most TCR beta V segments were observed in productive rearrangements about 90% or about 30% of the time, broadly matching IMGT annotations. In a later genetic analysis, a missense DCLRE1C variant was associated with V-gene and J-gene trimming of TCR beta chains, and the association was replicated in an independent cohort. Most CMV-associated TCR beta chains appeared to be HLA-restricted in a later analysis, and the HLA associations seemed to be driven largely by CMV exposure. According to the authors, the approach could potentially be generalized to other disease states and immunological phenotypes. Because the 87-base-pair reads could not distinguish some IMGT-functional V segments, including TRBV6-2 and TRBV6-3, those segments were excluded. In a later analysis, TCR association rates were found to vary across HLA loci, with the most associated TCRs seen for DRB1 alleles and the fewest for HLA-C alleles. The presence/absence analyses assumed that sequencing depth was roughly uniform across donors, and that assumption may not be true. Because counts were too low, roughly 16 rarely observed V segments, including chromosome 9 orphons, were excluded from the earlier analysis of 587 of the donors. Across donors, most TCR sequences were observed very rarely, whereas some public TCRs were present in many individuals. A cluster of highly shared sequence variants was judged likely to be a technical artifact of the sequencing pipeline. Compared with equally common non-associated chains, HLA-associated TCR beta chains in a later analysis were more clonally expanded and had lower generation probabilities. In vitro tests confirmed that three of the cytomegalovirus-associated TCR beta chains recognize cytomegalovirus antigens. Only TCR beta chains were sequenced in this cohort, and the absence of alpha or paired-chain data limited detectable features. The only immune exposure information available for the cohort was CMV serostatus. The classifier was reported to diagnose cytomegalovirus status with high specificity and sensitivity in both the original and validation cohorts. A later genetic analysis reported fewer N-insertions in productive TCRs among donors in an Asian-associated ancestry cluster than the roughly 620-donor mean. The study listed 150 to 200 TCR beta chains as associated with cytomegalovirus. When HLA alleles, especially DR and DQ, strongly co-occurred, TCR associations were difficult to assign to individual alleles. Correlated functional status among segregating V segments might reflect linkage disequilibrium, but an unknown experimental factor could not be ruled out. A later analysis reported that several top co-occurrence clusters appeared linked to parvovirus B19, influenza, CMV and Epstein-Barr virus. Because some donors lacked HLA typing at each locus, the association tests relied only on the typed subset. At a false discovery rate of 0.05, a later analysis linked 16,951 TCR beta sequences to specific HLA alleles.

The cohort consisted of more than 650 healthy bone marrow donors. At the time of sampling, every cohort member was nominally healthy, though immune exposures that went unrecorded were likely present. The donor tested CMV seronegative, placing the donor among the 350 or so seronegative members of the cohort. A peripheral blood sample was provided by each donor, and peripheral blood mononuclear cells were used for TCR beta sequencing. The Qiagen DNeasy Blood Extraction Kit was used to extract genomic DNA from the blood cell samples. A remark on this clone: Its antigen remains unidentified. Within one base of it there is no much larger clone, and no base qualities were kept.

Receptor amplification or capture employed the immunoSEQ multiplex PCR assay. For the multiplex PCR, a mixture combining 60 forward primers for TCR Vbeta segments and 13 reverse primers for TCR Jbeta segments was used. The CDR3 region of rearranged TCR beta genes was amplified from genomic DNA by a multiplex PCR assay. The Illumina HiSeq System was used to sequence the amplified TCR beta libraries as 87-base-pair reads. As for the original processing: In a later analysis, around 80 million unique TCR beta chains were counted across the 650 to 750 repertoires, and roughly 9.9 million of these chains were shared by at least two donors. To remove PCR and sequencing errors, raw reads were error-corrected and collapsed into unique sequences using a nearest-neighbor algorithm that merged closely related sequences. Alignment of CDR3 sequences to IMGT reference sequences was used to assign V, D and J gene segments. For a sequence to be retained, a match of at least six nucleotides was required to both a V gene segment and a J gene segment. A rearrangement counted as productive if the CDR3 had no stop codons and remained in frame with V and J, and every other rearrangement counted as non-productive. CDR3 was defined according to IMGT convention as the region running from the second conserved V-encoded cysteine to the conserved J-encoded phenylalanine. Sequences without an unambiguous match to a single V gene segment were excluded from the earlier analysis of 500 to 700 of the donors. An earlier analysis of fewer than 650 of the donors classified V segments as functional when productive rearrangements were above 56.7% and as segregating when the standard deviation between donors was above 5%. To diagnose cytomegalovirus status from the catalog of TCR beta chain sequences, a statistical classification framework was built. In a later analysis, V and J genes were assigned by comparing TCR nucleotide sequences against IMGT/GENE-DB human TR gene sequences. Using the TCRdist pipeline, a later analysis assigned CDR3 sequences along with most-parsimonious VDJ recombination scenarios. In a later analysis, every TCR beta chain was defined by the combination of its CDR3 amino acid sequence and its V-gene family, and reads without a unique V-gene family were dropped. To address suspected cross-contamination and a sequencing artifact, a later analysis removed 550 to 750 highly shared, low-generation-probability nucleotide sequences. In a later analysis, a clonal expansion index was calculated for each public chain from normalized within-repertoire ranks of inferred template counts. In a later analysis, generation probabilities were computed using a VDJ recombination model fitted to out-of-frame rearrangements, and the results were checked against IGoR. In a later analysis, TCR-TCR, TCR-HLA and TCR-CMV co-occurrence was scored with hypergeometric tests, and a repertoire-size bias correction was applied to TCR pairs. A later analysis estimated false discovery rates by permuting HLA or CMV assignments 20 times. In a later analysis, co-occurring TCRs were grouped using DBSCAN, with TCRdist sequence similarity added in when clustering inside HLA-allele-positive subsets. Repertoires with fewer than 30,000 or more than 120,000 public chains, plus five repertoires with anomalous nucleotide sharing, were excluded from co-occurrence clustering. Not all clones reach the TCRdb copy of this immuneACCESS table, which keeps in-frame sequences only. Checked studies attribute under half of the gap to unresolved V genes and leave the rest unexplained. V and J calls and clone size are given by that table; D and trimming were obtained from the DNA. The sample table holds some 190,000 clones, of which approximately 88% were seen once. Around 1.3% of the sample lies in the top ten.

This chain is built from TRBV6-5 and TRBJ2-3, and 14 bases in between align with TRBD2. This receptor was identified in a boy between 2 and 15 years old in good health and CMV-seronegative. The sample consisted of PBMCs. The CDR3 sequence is CASSYGTSGGNTQYF. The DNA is TGTGCCAGCAGTTACGGGACTAGCGGGGGCAATACGCAGTATTTT.